The next 9 T cell receptor beta chains were all read from a single sample in a study of shared clonotypes between healthy human individuals (dated by TCRdb to the early 2020s). The library was prepared using the immunoSEQ multiplex PCR assay. Drawn from immuneACCESS, this table holds only the in-frame rearrangements with V and J called that TCRdb kept. Clones are partly lost; checked studies trace under half to an unresolved V gene and leave the rest unexplained. A total of roughly 2.2 million clones appear in this sample, about 90% of them only once. The ten top clones hold 0.3% to 0.45% of the sample. Sequencing used naive CD4+ T cells from PBMCs. According to the study, the label for this sample's cell subset or site signals: CD45RA+ positively selected. These receptors were obtained from a man younger than 35 in good health. Some clones in this sample may be carry-over from other donors' samples.

Comment on this clone: Other DNA sequences in this specimen translate into the identical CDR3. This chain connects TRBV2 to TRBJ1-1; 9 bases line up with TRBD1. The length of the CDR3 is 13 residues. Germline V gives CDR1 SNHLY, CDR2 FYNNEI. Trimming cost V 4 bases and J 3 bases; bases outside gene matches: 0. As DNA, the CDR3 is TGTGCCAGCAGTGGGGACAGGGACACTGAAGCTTTCTTT. This sequence encodes CASSGDRDTEAFF. Together with reference TRBV2 and TRBJ1-1, the CDR3 gives the full variable domain: EPEVTQTPSHQVTQMGQEVILRCVPISNHLYFYWYRQILGQKVEFLVSFYNNEISEKSEIFDDQFSVERPDGSNFTLKIRSTKLEDSAMYFCASSGDRDTEAFFGQGTRLTVV.

On this clone: The same CDR3 is also encoded by other DNA sequences in this sample. The V and J genes are TRBV28 and TRBJ1-2; D is uncertain. The V gene's germline CDR1 is MDHEN and CDR2 SYDVKM. This CDR3 has 11 amino acids. Trimming removed 3 bases at V and 8 bases at J, with 7 bases between. The CDR3, as DNA: TGTGCCAGCAGTTTCCGCGGAGGCTACACCTTC. The encoded protein is CASSFRGGYTF.

CDR3 in amino acids: CASRISQGDPTEAFF. Here the CDR3 DNA reads TGTGCCAGTAGGATCTCACAGGGGGATCCCACTGAAGCTTTCTTT. V and J are TRBV19 and TRBJ1-1; 8 positions match TRBD1. Germline values: CDR1 LNHDA, CDR2 SQIVND (reference sequence). With 6 bases clipped from V and 4 bases from J, the junction kept 10 bases outside the gene matches. The CDR3 has 15 residues.

The chain has TRBV6-1 and TRBJ2-5, with TRBD1 as a possible D gene (6 bases). Germline loops: CDR1 MNHNS, CDR2 SASEGT. This CDR3 region has 14 residues. The germline V and J ends were trimmed by 4 bases and 5 bases, with 14 bases remaining between them. CDR3 residues: CASSVRQAAETQYF. Here the CDR3 DNA reads TGTGCCAGCAGTGTTCGACAGGCGGCCGAGACCCAGTACTTC.

The rearrangement links TRBV5-1 to TRBJ2-5; D perhaps matches TRBD1 (6 bases). Germline V gene sequence: CDR1 SGHRS, CDR2 YFSETQ. There are 14 residues in the CDR3. V shed 3 bases and J shed 3 bases, with 12 bases lying between them. The CDR3 spells CASSWTVTEETQYF. CDR3 DNA: TGCGCCAGCAGCTGGACAGTTACGGAAGAGACCCAGTACTTC.

This rearrangement joins TRBV19 to TRBJ2-3; 7 bases align to TRBD1. The CDR3 is 12 residues long. V shed 5 bases and J 5 bases; nucleotides not matched to a gene: 1. Germline CDR1 reads LNHDA; CDR2 reads SQIVND (reference sequence). The CDR3 region has the DNA TGTGCCAGTAGTCACAGGGGAGATACGCAGTATTTT. Translated: CASSHRGDTQYF.

The V gene is TRBV6-4, the J gene TRBJ2-5; D gene uncertain. The CDR3 is 13 residues long. Trimming removed 6 bases from V and 1 base from J, with 9 bases in between. Looked up from germline, CDR1 is MRHNA and CDR2 is SNTAGT. CDR3 coding DNA: TGTGCCAGCAGCAGAGACGGCCAAGAGACCCAGTACTTC. The encoded protein is CASSRDGQETQYF.

The V gene is TRBV4-2, the J gene TRBJ1-1, with a tentative D call TRBD1 (6 bases). Trimming took 2 bases from V and 1 from J, leaving 8 bases between them. The CDR3 loop spans 14 amino acids. From germline, CDR1 is LGHNA and CDR2 YNFKEQ. The CDR3 DNA reads as TGTGCCAGCAGCCAACCGGGACAGAACACTGAAGCTTTCTTT. Protein: CASSQPGQNTEAFF.

The genes are TRBV21-1 and TRBJ2-1; no DNA check was done on the table's D call, TRBD2. TRBV21-1 is shown as a pseudogene. CDR3 length: 20 residues. In DNA form, the CDR3 reads TGTGCCAGCACACGAGCCGCCCATAGGGGCGGGAGAGGTAAAAACAATGAGCAGTTCTTC. Translation: CASTRAAHRGGRGKNNEQFF.